This T cell receptor beta chain stems from a study of blood T cell repertoires in COVID-19. Study at large: Some COVID-19 samples were acute and others convalescent; all came from the United States, Italy and Spain. The cDNA or gDNA used as material had been derived from T cells, B-cell-depleted T cells, or PBMCs.

Deletions cut 6 bases from V and 6 bases from J, with 12 bases between. This CDR3 spans 13 amino acids. CDR1 and CDR2 (germline): MNHEY, SMNVEV (reference sequence). In the study's own analysis: Reference gene primer amplification yielded estimated nucleated cell counts. Clones were sequenced by immunoSEQ multiplex PCR, and TCRdb holds only the in-frame ones, with some missing. V, J and clone size are those of that table, while D and trimming were read from the DNA. The table has 100,000 to 150,000 clones, over 60% seen once. Sample: peripheral blood. This sequence was found in a man aged 40-49 years with active or convalescent COVID-19. The chain joins TRBV27 to TRBJ1-5; D unclear. DNA for the CDR3: TGTGCCAGCAGCCTAGAGTATGGTCAGCCCCAGCATTTT. Its translation: CASSLEYGQPQHF.